The 3 T cell receptor beta chains given below trace back to one sample, sequenced in a study of T cell responses to AZD1222 COVID-19 vaccine. Generated by immunoSEQ multiplex PCR, the TCRdb table keeps only in-frame clones and is missing some. The table has about 140,000 clones, around 85% seen once. This specimen consisted of peripheral blood, obtained on day 0 of AZD1222 vaccination. All receptors derive from an adult in good health.

The rearrangement joins TRBV19 to TRBJ2-3; D perhaps matches TRBD1 (6 bases). Germline values: CDR1 LNHDA, CDR2 SQIVND (reference sequence). Trimming took 5 bases from V and 2 from J, leaving 11 bases between them. This CDR3 has 14 amino acids. The DNA of the CDR3 is TGTGCCAGTAGTCCAACAGGGCTCACAGATACGCAGTATTTT. It specifies CASSPTGLTDTQYF.

The chain employs TRBV5-6 and TRBJ2-7, with TRBD2 as a possible D gene (5 bases). Trimming took off 3 bases at V and 1 base at J, with 11 bases between the two ends. Germline V gene data show CDR1 as SGHDT and CDR2 as YYEEEE. The CDR3 covers 14 residues. CDR3 in DNA: TGTGCCAGCAGCTCGACTATAGGGTCCTACGAGCAGTACTTC. It encodes CASSSTIGSYEQYF.

The V call is TRBV12-3 or TRBV12-4, the J call TRBJ2-1; D possibly corresponds to TRBD2 (5 bases). CDR3 length equals 13 residues. V lost 5 bases and J 8 bases, leaving 13 bases between the germline ends. CDR3 DNA: TGTGCCAGCAGTCCGTTACTAGGCGATGAGCAGTTCTTC. Amino acid sequence: CASSPLLGDEQFF.